The rows below give T cell receptor beta chains drawn from one sample of a study of shared clonotypes between healthy human individuals. TCRdb's table, derived via immunoSEQ multiplex PCR, lists solely in-frame clones and lacks some. The repertoire consists of millions of clones, with approximately 94% occurring once and the leading ten covering around 1.7%. The sample comprised naive CD8+ T cells from PBMCs. The receptors stem from a man between 18 and 35 years old in good health. Some clones in this sample may be carry-over from other donors' samples. The CDR3 runs from the conserved cysteine through the conserved F or W. A D gene is named only where the DNA matches it firmly. Part of the rows lack a size; the others show once, few, many or a class for expanded clones.

cdr3_nt: TGTGCCAGCACCCAAAGCTTTAACACCGGGGAGCTGTTTTTT; cdr3_aa: CASTQSFNTGELFF; clone_size: -; j_call: TRBJ2-2; d_call: -; v_call: TRBV11-2
cdr3_nt: TGCGCCAGCAGCCAAGAGTACGCGGGAGTACACGGGGAGCTGTTTTTT; cdr3_aa: CASSQEYAGVHGELFF; clone_size: -; j_call: TRBJ2-2; d_call: TRBD2; v_call: TRBV4-1
cdr3_nt: TGTGCCAGCAGTGAAGCTGGGGTTGGCACTGAAGCTTTCTTT; cdr3_aa: CASSEAGVGTEAFF; clone_size: few; j_call: TRBJ1-1; d_call: -; v_call: TRBV25-1
cdr3_nt: TGTGCCAGCAGCACCTCACTTTGGGAGGAGCAGTTCTTC; cdr3_aa: CASSTSLWEEQFF; clone_size: -; j_call: TRBJ2-1; d_call: -; v_call: TRBV7-9
cdr3_nt: TGTGCCAGCAGCTTAGGCGTAAACTCCTACGAGCAGTACTTC; cdr3_aa: CASSLGVNSYEQYF; clone_size: -; j_call: TRBJ2-7; d_call: -; v_call: TRBV7-8
cdr3_nt: TGTGCCAGTAGTATCGGATATAGCAATCAGCCCCAGCATTTT; cdr3_aa: CASSIGYSNQPQHF; clone_size: -; j_call: TRBJ1-5; d_call: -; v_call: TRBV19
cdr3_nt: TGTGCCAGCAGCGTAGGCAGTTATGGCTACACCTTC; cdr3_aa: CASSVGSYGYTF; clone_size: few; j_call: TRBJ1-2; d_call: -; v_call: TRBV9
cdr3_nt: TGTGCCAGTAGTATAGAAGGGACAGGGGAAAACTCCTACGAGCAGTACTTC; cdr3_aa: CASSIEGTGENSYEQYF; clone_size: -; j_call: TRBJ2-7; d_call: TRBD1; v_call: TRBV19
cdr3_nt: TGTGCCAGCAGCCCGGGACAGCATATTAAAGCTTTCTTT; cdr3_aa: CASSPGQHIKAFF; clone_size: -; j_call: TRBJ1-1; d_call: TRBD1; v_call: TRBV6-5
cdr3_nt: TGTGCCAGCAGCTTGGACAGGGGAAATTATGGCTACACCTTC; cdr3_aa: CASSLDRGNYGYTF; clone_size: -; j_call: TRBJ1-2; d_call: TRBD1; v_call: TRBV5-4